The 12 T cell receptor beta chains reported below all come from one sample, sequenced in a study of blood T cells in healthy people across ages. Using a J-beta primer mix together with a sample-barcoded 5' primer, a second PCR was run for about 6 to 12 cycles. TCRdb re-called the 5' RACE reads with MiXCR, one entry per CDR3 protein. The sample shows 710,000 or so distinct CDR3 sequences, approximately 22% of them seen only once. Input material: blood. The source of these receptors is an older man in good health.

The rearrangement joins TRBV19 to TRBJ2-1; 7 nucleotides agree with TRBD1. The J call may be in error: the DNA end matches TRBJ2-7 better. The CDR3 contains 11 residues. The germline CDR1 and CDR2 sequences are LNHDA and SQIVND (reference sequence). CDR3 in amino acids: CARPRQGEQYV. DNA for the CDR3: TGTGCCAGACCTCGACAGGGTGAGCAGTACGTC.

The rearrangement uses TRBV29-1 and TRBJ1-1; possible D gene TRBD1, 5 bases. V lost 7 bases and J 5 bases, leaving 11 bases between the germline ends. This CDR3 has 11 residues. CDR1 and CDR2 from the germline V gene are SQVTM and ANQGSEA. In nucleotides, the CDR3 is TGCAGCGGAGGATACAGGACTGAAGCTTTCTTT. Its protein product is CSGGYRTEAFF.

This clonotype has only a few counts. The chain is built from TRBV28 and TRBJ2-7, with 7 bases fitting TRBD1. The CDR3 consists of 14 residues. The V gene end was trimmed by 5 bases and the J gene end by 2 bases; junction bases not matched to a gene: 6. Germline V lookup: CDR1 MDHEN, CDR2 SYDVKM. Here the CDR3 DNA reads TGTGCCAGCAGTCCCACGACAGGGACCTACGAGCAGTACTTC. Its translation is CASSPTTGTYEQYF.

The V and J genes are TRBV6-1 and TRBJ2-7; TRBD2 is a possible D gene (5 bases). The CDR3 spans 14 residues. In germline, CDR1 is MNHNS, CDR2 SASEGT. CDR3 loop: CAKPTSGVPYEQYV. CDR3 nucleotides: TGTGCTAAGCCTACATCCGGGGTCCCCTACGAGCAGTACGTC.

The chain combines TRBV20-1 with TRBJ2-1; D is ambiguous. The CDR3 loop spans 12 amino acids. Germline V lookup: CDR1 DFQATT, CDR2 SNEGSKA (reference sequence). Trimming removed 3 bases from V and 6 bases from J, with 9 bases in between. Written as DNA, the CDR3 is TGCAGTGCTAGTTTCTCCCTCAATGAGCAGTTCTTC. This codes for CSASFSLNEQFF.

The chain joins TRBV10-3 to TRBJ2-1; 9 nucleotides align to TRBD1. The CDR3 covers 15 residues. Germline loops: CDR1 ENHRY, CDR2 SYGVKD. V gave up 6 bases and J gave up 8 bases; unmatched junction bases: 11. The CDR3 DNA sequence: TGTGCCATCAGAACCGGGACAGGGCCTGACGATGAGCAGTTCTTC. It translates to CAIRTGTGPDDEQFF.

The V gene is TRBV5-1, the J gene TRBJ2-7; D is unresolved. CDR3 length equals 14 residues. V lost 0 bases to trimming and J lost 1 base, with 8 bases between them. Germline CDR1 reads SGHRS; CDR2 reads YFSETQ. CDR3 DNA sequence: TGCGCCAGCAGCTTGGGACAAACGTCCTACGAGCAGTACTTC. This encodes CASSLGQTSYEQYF.

This clonotype was seen more than once but under ten times. The chain combines TRBV5-1 with TRBJ2-5; D gene unclear. V was shortened by 0 bases and J by 1 base, with 7 bases between the two germline ends. This CDR3 has 14 amino acids. The V gene's germline CDR1 is SGHRS and CDR2 YFSETQ. The CDR3 protein is CASSLDGVQETQYF. Written as DNA, the CDR3 is TGCGCCAGCAGCTTGGATGGGGTCCAAGAGACCCAGTACTTC.

This clonotype was picked up one time. The chain couples TRBV3-1 to TRBJ2-1; 7 nucleotides align to TRBD2. The CDR3 runs 15 residues. The V segment lost 4 bases and the J segment 7 bases; nucleotides outside the gene matches: 10. CDR1 is LGHDT, CDR2 YNNKEL, per germline (reference sequence). CDR3 protein: CASSPPGGATNEQFF. The CDR3 nucleotides are TGTGCCAGCAGCCCTCCGGGGGGTGCTACAAATGAGCAGTTCTTC.

This clonotype was counted between two and nine times. V and J are TRBV5-1 and TRBJ1-3; TRBD1 agrees at 7 bases. The V gene end was trimmed by 2 bases and the J gene end by 0 bases; junction bases not matched to a gene: 5. CDR3 length: 16 amino acids. Per germline, CDR1 SGHRS and CDR2 YFSETQ. DNA of the CDR3: TGCGCCAGCAGCTTAGTCGGGACAGACTCTGGAAACACCATATATTTT. Translation: CASSLVGTDSGNTIYF.

Only a few counts were recorded for this clonotype. For the CDR3, the DNA is TGTGCCAGCAGTGAAGCCGGGACTAGCGGGACGAAGACCCAGTACTTC. Residues: CASSEAGTSGTKTQYF. The gene calls are TRBV6-1 and TRBJ2-5; 13 nucleotides align to TRBD2. Germline lookup yields CDR1 MNHNS and CDR2 SASEGT. This CDR3 comprises 16 residues. Trimming cost V 0 bases and J 6 bases; bases outside gene matches: 4.

The CDR3 sequence: CSGLQGVIDEQFF. The CDR3 DNA is TGCAGTGGGCTACAGGGGGTGATCGATGAGCAGTTCTTC. The J gene is TRBJ2-1, the V gene TRBV20-1; 8 nucleotides line up with TRBD1. Trimming cost V 7 bases and J 8 bases; bases outside gene matches: 10. Germline V CDR1 and CDR2: DFQATT, SNEGSKA (reference sequence). There are 13 residues in the CDR3.